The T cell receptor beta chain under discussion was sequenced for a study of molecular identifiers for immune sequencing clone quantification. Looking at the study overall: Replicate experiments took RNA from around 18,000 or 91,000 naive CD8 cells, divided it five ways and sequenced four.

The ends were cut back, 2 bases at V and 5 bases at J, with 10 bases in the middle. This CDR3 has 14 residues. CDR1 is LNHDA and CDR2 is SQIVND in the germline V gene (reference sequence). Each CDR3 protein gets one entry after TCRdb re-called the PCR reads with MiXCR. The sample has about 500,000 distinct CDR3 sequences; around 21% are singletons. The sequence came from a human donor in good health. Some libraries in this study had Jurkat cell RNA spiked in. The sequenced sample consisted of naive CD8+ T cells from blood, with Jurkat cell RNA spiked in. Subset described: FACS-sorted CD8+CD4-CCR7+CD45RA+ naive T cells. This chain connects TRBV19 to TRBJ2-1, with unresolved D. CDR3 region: CASSINSWDNEQFF. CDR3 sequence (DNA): TGTGCCAGTAGTATAAACTCTTGGGACAATGAGCAGTTCTTC.